A selection of T cell receptor beta chains follows, all from one sample in a study of control samples from healthy donors and cancer patients. This table comes from immunoSEQ multiplex PCR, and its TCRdb copy is limited to in-frame clones, with some not included. This sample has around 120,000 clones, with roughly 94% found just once. The sequenced material came from blood. The receptor source for this set is a man under 40 in good health. CDR3s include the opening cysteine and the closing phenylalanine or tryptophan. A D gene is named only where the DNA matches it firmly. Part of the rows lack a size; the others show once, few, many or a class for expanded clones.

>TRBJ1-5|TRBD1|TRBV4-1|NA
TGCGCCAGCAGCCAAGATCTAGGGACAGGGCCTCTTAGCAATCAGCCCCAGCATTTT
CASSQDLGTGPLSNQPQHF
>TRBJ2-2|NA|TRBV6-1|NA
TGTGCCAGCAGTGAAGCAACGCTACCGAACACCGGGGAGCTGTTTTTT
CASSEATLPNTGELFF
>TRBJ2-3|TRBD1|TRBV6-2/TRBV6-3|NA
TGTGCCAGCAGCATACCAGGGGGATCGGGCACAGATACGCAGTATTTT
CASSIPGGSGTDTQYF
>TRBJ1-5|NA|TRBV18|few
TGTGCCAGCTCGCTAGACAAAGGTGATCAGCATTTT
CASSLDKGDQHF
>TRBJ1-2|NA|TRBV15|NA
TGTGCCACCAGCAGAGCTTCAGGGGACTATGGCTACACCTTC
CATSRASGDYGYTF
>TRBJ2-1|TRBD2|TRBV19|NA
TGTGCCAGTGGGAGCGGGGGGCCGAATGAGCAGTTCTTC
CASGSGGPNEQFF
>TRBJ1-1|NA|TRBV5-1|once
TGCGCCAGCAGCCATACCCTCGGCGCAGGTAGTTCCCCGAACACTGAAGCTTTCTTT
CASSHTLGAGSSPNTEAFF
>TRBJ1-5|NA|TRBV6-5|once
TGTGCCAGCATAACAGGGTCCTTTAGCAATCAGCCCCAGCATTTT
CASITGSFSNQPQHF
>TRBJ1-2|TRBD1|TRBV15|NA
TGTGCCACCGGCAGGGACAGGGGTCTACAGGGCTACACCTTC
CATGRDRGLQGYTF
>TRBJ1-1|NA|TRBV4-1|NA
TGCGCCAGCAGCCACCAGGTCGTCACTGAAGCTTTCTTT
CASSHQVVTEAFF
>TRBJ2-3|NA|TRBV12-3/TRBV12-4|NA
TGTGCCAGCAGCCGACTTGGGCCGGATACGCAGTATTTT
CASSRLGPDTQYF
>TRBJ2-5|NA|TRBV30|NA
TGTGCCTGGAGTGTGTACAGGGAAGAGACCCAGTACTTC
CAWSVYREETQYF
>TRBJ2-5|NA|TRBV6-5|NA
TGTGCCAGCAGTATCCAAAGGGGAGAGACCCAGTACTTC
CASSIQRGETQYF
>TRBJ2-1|NA|TRBV4-3|NA
TGCGCCAGCAGCCAAGGGAGCGGGGAGCAGTTCTTC
CASSQGSGEQFF
>TRBJ1-3|NA|TRBV18|NA
TGTGCCAGCTCACCCGGACCCTCCTATAACACCATATATTTT
CASSPGPSYNTIYF
>TRBJ1-5|NA|TRBV5-1|NA
TGCGCCAGCAGCTACAGCGAAAATCAGCCCCAGCATTTT
CASSYSENQPQHF
>TRBJ1-3|NA|TRBV2|NA
TGTGCCAGCAGTGCGGAGGGGGTATACTCTGGAAACACCATATATTTT
CASSAEGVYSGNTIYF
>TRBJ2-7|NA|TRBV13|NA
TGTGCCAGCAGCCCGGGGCCGTCCTACGAGCAGTACTTC
CASSPGPSYEQYF
>TRBJ1-2|NA|TRBV5-6|once
TGTGCCAGCGGAAGACACAACTATGGCTACACCTTC
CASGRHNYGYTF
>TRBJ2-2|NA|TRBV30|NA
TGTGCCTGGGAGGTGGGGGGTACGAACACCGGGGAGCTGTTTTTT
CAWEVGGTNTGELFF
>TRBJ1-1|NA|TRBV7-9|few
TGTGCCAGCAGCTTAGGGAATGAAGCTTTCTTT
CASSLGNEAFF
>TRBJ2-7|NA|TRBV30|NA
TGTGCCTGGGGAGAGAATCAGCTCTACGAGCAGTACTTC
CAWGENQLYEQYF
>TRBJ1-6|NA|TRBV6-2/TRBV6-3|NA
TGTGCCAGCAGTTCGGGGAATTCACCCCTCCACTTT
CASSSGNSPLHF
>TRBJ1-3|NA|TRBV6-5|NA
TGTGCCAGCAGTTTTACCGGCTCTGGAAACACCATATATTTT
CASSFTGSGNTIYF
>TRBJ2-7|NA|TRBV4-3|NA
TGCGCCAGCAGCCAAGACGGTTCGAGAGAGGGGCAGTACTTC
CASSQDGSREGQYF
>TRBJ2-1|NA|TRBV15|NA
TGTGCCACCAGCAGAGATGGGGGGGCGAGCTACAATGAGCAGTTCTTC
CATSRDGGASYNEQFF
>TRBJ2-7|TRBD1|TRBV2|NA
TGTGCCAGCTTCGGCGACAGGGAGACCTACGAGCAGTACTTC
CASFGDRETYEQYF
>TRBJ2-7|TRBD2|TRBV9|NA
TGTGCCAGCAGCCCCCTAGCGGGGGGCCCCTCAGAACACGAGCAGTACTTC
CASSPLAGGPSEHEQYF
>TRBJ1-5|NA|TRBV27|NA
TGTGCCAGCAGTTACCAGGGGTTGGGTCAGCCCCAGCATTTT
CASSYQGLGQPQHF
>TRBJ2-1|NA|TRBV7-9|NA
TGTGCCAGCAGCCCTAAGGGGAGCTCCTACAATGAGCAGTTCTTC
CASSPKGSSYNEQFF
>TRBJ2-7|NA|TRBV4-3|NA
TGCGCCAGCAGCCCGAAGATCATAGGACTGGTTGGAGACTACGAGCAGTACTTC
CASSPKIIGLVGDYEQYF
>TRBJ2-5|TRBD1|TRBV2|NA
TGTGCCAGCAGCGCCTTTCAGGGGGCTGGTGAGACCCAGTACTTC
CASSAFQGAGETQYF
>TRBJ1-2|NA|TRBV30|NA
TGTGCCTGGAGTGTACCCTTAGGCGGGGCCGCTAACTATGGCTACACCTTC
CAWSVPLGGAANYGYTF
>TRBJ2-3|NA|TRBV24-1|NA
TGTGCCACCAGTGATTCTTCAGGCTTGGGAGATACGCAGTATTTT
CATSDSSGLGDTQYF
>TRBJ1-5|NA|TRBV19|NA
TGTGCCACCCATCAGCCCCAGCATTTT
CATHQPQHF
>TRBJ2-3|TRBD1|TRBV4-1|NA
TGCGCCAGCAGCTCGGGACAGAAGATCACAGATACGCAGTATTTT
CASSSGQKITDTQYF
>TRBJ2-3|NA|TRBV29-1|NA
TGCAGCGTTCATCGAACCGCCACAGATACGCAGTATTTT
CSVHRTATDTQYF
>TRBJ1-2|NA|TRBV6-5|NA
TGTGCCAGCAGTTACTCCAGGGTCTATGGCTACACCTTC
CASSYSRVYGYTF
>TRBJ2-7|NA|TRBV4-3|NA
TGCGCCAGCAGCCAAGATCTCGGGGACGAGCAGTACTTC
CASSQDLGDEQYF
>TRBJ1-5|NA|TRBV28|NA
TGTGCCAGCAGTTTAACGGAATCAAATCAGCCCCAGCATTTT
CASSLTESNQPQHF
>TRBJ1-2|NA|TRBV5-6|NA
TGTGCCAGCAGCTTGCGGGACATTAACTATGGCTACACCTTC
CASSLRDINYGYTF
>TRBJ2-4|TRBD1|TRBV5-4|NA
TGTGCCAGCAGCTCGACAGGGGGAGCCAAAAACATTCAGTACTTC
CASSSTGGAKNIQYF
>TRBJ1-6|TRBD1|TRBV7-9|NA
TGTGCCAGCAGCTTAGACGGGACAGGGGGCTATTATAATTCACCCCTCCACTTT
CASSLDGTGGYYNSPLHF
>TRBJ2-3|NA|TRBV11-2|NA
TGTGCCAGCAGCTCTAATACGCAGTATTTT
CASSSNTQYF
>TRBJ2-7|NA|TRBV27|NA
TGTGCCAGCAGTTCGAGGGGGCTAGCGGAGGTAAAGCAGTACTTC
CASSSRGLAEVKQYF
>TRBJ2-3|NA|TRBV7-9|NA
TGTGCCAGCAGCTTAGCTGGTTGGGGTGAGGATACGCAGTATTTT
CASSLAGWGEDTQYF
>TRBJ2-5|NA|TRBV7-9|NA
TGTGCCAGCAGCTTAGGGGAATGGGGGGCCGAGACCCAGTACTTC
CASSLGEWGAETQYF
>TRBJ1-1|NA|TRBV6-4|NA
TGTGCCAGTCCGGAAGACACTGAAGCTTTCTTT
CASPEDTEAFF
>TRBJ2-1|NA|TRBV6-5|NA
TGTGCCAGCAGTTACGAAGGCTTGGGATTACAGTTCTTC
CASSYEGLGLQFF
>TRBJ1-1|NA|TRBV11-3|NA
TGTGCCAGCAGCTTAGAAAGGAACACTGAAGCTTTCTTT
CASSLERNTEAFF
>TRBJ2-7|NA|TRBV25-1|NA
TGTGCCAGCAGTGGTCCCGAGCAGTACTTC
CASSGPEQYF
>TRBJ1-6|TRBD1|TRBV28|NA
TGTGCCAGCAGTTTAAGGAGTTCTGGGACAGCGGGATCACCCCTCCACTTT
CASSLRSSGTAGSPLHF
>TRBJ1-4|TRBD1|TRBV7-9|NA
TGTGCCAGCAGCCTTCGGACAGGCGGGAATGAAAAACTGTTTTTT
CASSLRTGGNEKLFF
>TRBJ2-7|TRBD2|TRBV10-3|NA
TGTGCCAACCCCTCCCCCCGAGGGGTGACTAGCGGGGGGGCCTCTGAGCAGTACTTC
CANPSPRGVTSGGASEQYF
>TRBJ1-3|TRBD1|TRBV5-1|NA
TGCGCCAGCAGCGTGGGGACAGGGGGCGCGTTCGGAAACACCATATATTTT
CASSVGTGGAFGNTIYF
>TRBJ1-2|TRBD1|TRBV6-2/TRBV6-3|NA
TGTGCCAGCAGTTATGGCGGGACAGCTTATGGCTACACCTTC
CASSYGGTAYGYTF
>TRBJ2-5|NA|TRBV18|once
TGTGCCAGCTCGCCGCAAGAGACCCAGTACTTC
CASSPQETQYF
>TRBJ2-3|NA|TRBV5-1|NA
TGCGCCAGCAGCTCACAATCTAGCACAGATACGCAGTATTTT
CASSSQSSTDTQYF
>TRBJ2-3|NA|TRBV6-4|few
TGTGCCAGCAGTCCCCGGGCCGAAGACGGCACAGATACGCAGTATTTT
CASSPRAEDGTDTQYF
>TRBJ1-4|TRBD1|TRBV18|NA
TGTGCCAGCTCACCTCTAACAGGGGGCTATAGCCCCTATGAAAAACTGTTTTTT
CASSPLTGGYSPYEKLFF